These 6 T cell receptor beta chains share one sample of origin, sequenced in a study of blood T cell repertoires in COVID-19. Clones were sequenced by immunoSEQ multiplex PCR, and TCRdb holds only the in-frame ones, with some missing. Of roughly 180,000 clones listed, 86% are singletons. The sequenced sample was peripheral blood. The receptors were gathered from a woman under 40 with active or convalescent COVID-19.

The chain combines TRBV5-1 with TRBJ1-1; maybe TRBD1 (5 bases). Per the germline V gene, CDR1 is SGHRS and CDR2 is YFSETQ. Trimming cost V 5 bases and J 3 bases, with 14 bases left between them. The CDR3 covers 14 residues. DNA for the CDR3: TGCGCCAGCAGGGTGCTGGGGGGTGACACTGAAGCTTTCTTT. This sequence encodes CASRVLGGDTEAFF.

This clone was seen only once. The CDR3 nucleotides are TGTGCCACCAGCAGAGATCTAGGGGCAGGGGGTGGCTATGGCTACACCTTC. It codes for CATSRDLGAGGGYGYTF. The chain links TRBV15 to TRBJ1-2; TRBD1 aligns across 7 bases. CDR3 length: 17 amino acids. The V segment lost 0 bases and the J segment 4 bases; nucleotides outside the gene matches: 11. In germline, CDR1 is LNHNV, CDR2 YYDKDF (reference sequence).

The chain joins TRBV5-1 to TRBJ1-3; D might be TRBD1 (6 bases). Trimming left V 1 base short and J 8 bases short, with 19 bases between. The CDR3 loop spans 16 amino acids. Germline lookup yields CDR1 SGHRS and CDR2 YFSETQ. The CDR3 protein is CASSLSSRGFEDTIYF. As DNA, the CDR3 is TGCGCCAGCAGCTTGAGTAGCAGGGGATTTGAAGACACCATATATTTT. The whole variable domain, filled in from reference TRBV5-1 and TRBJ1-3, reads KAGVTQTPRYLIKTRGQQVTLSCSPISGHRSVSWYQQTPGQGLQFLFEYFSETQRNKGNFPGRFSGRQFSNSRSEMNVSTLELGDSALYLCASSLSSRGFEDTIYFGEGSWLTVV.

This clone was counted a single time. The chain uses TRBV4-2 and TRBJ1-4, with no clear D. This CDR3 spans 16 amino acids. The V end was cut by 4 bases, the J end by 0 bases, with 12 bases between. Germline CDR1 and CDR2: LGHNA and YNFKEQ. CDR3 nucleotides: TGTGCCAGCAGCCCCAATCCCGGGACAACTAATGAAAAACTGTTTTTT. This gives the protein CASSPNPGTTNEKLFF.

The sample holds a few counts of this clone. The genes are TRBV11-2 and TRBJ1-1; TRBD1 might be the D (6 bases). V was clipped by 1 base and J by 1 base, with 16 bases between them. This CDR3 is 17 amino acids long. Germline V gene data show CDR1 as SGHAT and CDR2 as FQNNGV. Here the CDR3 reads CASSLVPGVGGNTEAFF. CDR3 in DNA: TGTGCCAGCAGCTTAGTCCCAGGGGTAGGGGGGAACACTGAAGCTTTCTTT.

J is TRBJ1-6 and V is TRBV5-1, with TRBD1 as a possible D gene (6 bases). Germline V gene sequence: CDR1 SGHRS, CDR2 YFSETQ. With 0 bases removed from V and 7 bases from J, the gap between germline ends came to 11 bases. The CDR3 spans 15 residues. CDR3 protein: CASSLVPGQNSPLHF. The DNA of the CDR3 is TGCGCCAGCAGCTTGGTCCCGGGACAAAATTCACCCCTCCACTTT. Using reference TRBV5-1 and TRBJ1-6 for the parts outside the CDR3, the full variable domain is KAGVTQTPRYLIKTRGQQVTLSCSPISGHRSVSWYQQTPGQGLQFLFEYFSETQRNKGNFPGRFSGRQFSNSRSEMNVSTLELGDSALYLCASSLVPGQNSPLHFGNGTRLTVT.